Detailed here is one TCR beta chain. Its cognate antigen is unknown. The data were obtained in a study of siplizumab effects on memory and regulatory T cells. V was clipped by 7 bases and J by 5 bases, with 11 bases between them. This CDR3 contains 12 residues. CDR1 and CDR2 from the germline V gene are LGHNA and YNFKEQ. Produced via immunoSEQ multiplex PCR; TCRdb's table is partial and in-frame only. The data contain about 110,000 clones, 92% of them singletons. Findings and limits, study-wide: Mappable alloreactive CD4+ clones came from Treg cells about 65% of the time on average with siplizumab, against around 25% in controls.

The source is a human donor in good health. What was sequenced was Tregs sorted from blood. The chain recombines TRBV4-2 with TRBJ1-2; D remains unclear. The CDR3 spells CASTGRDYGYTF. CDR3 DNA: TGTGCCAGCACCGGACGCGATTATGGCTACACCTTC.